Following are 10 T cell receptor beta chains from one sample sequenced in a study of post-analysis software for immune sequencing data. Study-wide findings and caveats: Patients had higher frequencies than controls of roughly five TRBV segments, including TRBV5-6, TRBV5-1 and TRBV20-1.

Included in the TCR beta cDNA libraries were unique molecular identifiers. TCRdb analysed the PCR reads with MiXCR anew, one entry per CDR3 protein. The sample has roughly 570,000 distinct CDR3 sequences; 30% to 40% are singletons. No antigen is known for these receptors. Sequencing was carried out using blood. These receptor sequences come from a girl aged 2 to 17 with multiple sclerosis.

The J gene is TRBJ2-6, the V gene TRBV5-1, with TRBD2 as a possible D gene (6 bases). V dropped 4 bases and J dropped 2 bases, with 19 bases sitting between them. The germline V gene has CDR1 SGHRS and CDR2 YFSETQ. The CDR3 is made up of 18 amino acids. This CDR3 is CASSLLTGRETGANVLTF. The CDR3 nucleotides read TGCGCCAGCAGCCTCCTGACGGGGCGGGAAACTGGGGCCAACGTCCTGACTTTC.

This clonotype was counted between two and nine times. The V and J genes are TRBV10-3 and TRBJ2-2; 9 positions agree with TRBD1. Trimming cost V 7 bases and J 3 bases; bases outside gene matches: 3. CDR3 length: 14 residues. Germline loops: CDR1 ENHRY, CDR2 SYGVKD. This CDR3 reads CAITRDRDTGELFF. In DNA, the CDR3 is TGTGCCATCACTCGGGACAGGGACACCGGGGAGCTGTTTTTT.

V is TRBV10-3 and J is TRBJ2-5; a possible D gene is TRBD1 (6 bases). V was pared by 2 bases and J by 5 bases, with 9 bases between. This CDR3 has 13 amino acids. CDR1 and CDR2 from the germline V gene are ENHRY and SYGVKD. The CDR3 sequence is CAISEKQGETQYF. The CDR3 DNA reads TGTGCCATCAGTGAGAAGCAGGGGGAGACCCAGTACTTC.

V usage is TRBV6-5 and J usage is TRBJ2-1, with D possibly TRBD1 on 6 matching bases. V dropped 6 bases and J dropped 3 bases, with 15 bases sitting between them. In germline, CDR1 is MNHEY, CDR2 SVGAGI. This CDR3 has 15 amino acids. CDR3 bases: TGTGCCAGCAGCTCTCAGGGGCCTTACTACAATGAGCAGTTCTTC. Protein sequence: CASSSQGPYYNEQFF.

This chain links TRBV15 with TRBJ2-3, with TRBD2 matching over 8 bases. Trimming removed 4 bases from V and 6 bases from J; junction bases left unmatched: 6. Germline values: CDR1 LNHNV, CDR2 YYDKDF (reference sequence). The CDR3 covers 14 residues. CDR3: CATSIGGAGDTQYF. The CDR3 DNA reads as TGTGCCACCAGCATCGGGGGGGCCGGGGATACGCAGTATTTT.

This clonotype was observed a few times. The chain combines TRBV3-1 with TRBJ2-5; maybe TRBD1 (7 bases). The germline gives CDR1 LGHDT, CDR2 YNNKEL (reference sequence). The CDR3 extends over 14 amino acids. The ends were cut back, 7 bases at V and 1 base at J, with 13 bases in the middle. The CDR3 nucleotides read TGTGCCAGCATCCGACAGGGACTCCAAGAGACCCAGTACTTC. This codes for CASIRQGLQETQYF.

At least ten counts were recorded for this clonotype. J is TRBJ2-7 and V is TRBV6-5; perhaps TRBD2 as D (7 bases). Germline CDR1 reads MNHEY; CDR2 reads SVGAGI. The CDR3 loop spans 18 amino acids. V gave up 0 bases and J gave up 0 bases, with 18 bases separating them. DNA for the CDR3: TGTGCCAGCAGTTACTCGGGACATTCCCAGCGGGACTCCTACGAGCAGTACTTC. Its translation: CASSYSGHSQRDSYEQYF.

The chain joins TRBV5-1 to TRBJ2-5; D gene uncertain. This CDR3 has 13 amino acids. Between the trimmed V and J ends, which lost 2 bases and 4 bases, there was a span of 9 bases. Germline V gene lookup returns CDR1 SGHRS and CDR2 YFSETQ. The chain's CDR3 is CASSFDPRETQYF. CDR3 DNA sequence: TGCGCCAGCAGCTTCGACCCCCGAGAGACCCAGTACTTC.

The V call is TRBV24-1, the J call TRBJ2-2, with TRBD1 identical over 7 bases. J lost 2 bases, V lost 10 bases, and 9 bases had no gene match. There are 15 residues in the CDR3. Germline V gene lookup returns CDR1 KGHDR and CDR2 SFDVKD. The CDR3 here is CATRATGDNTGELFF. CDR3 in DNA: TGTGCCACGCGGGCTACAGGGGACAACACCGGGGAGCTGTTTTTT.

The rearrangement uses TRBV7-9 and TRBJ1-2; 10 bases match TRBD1. Germline trimming cut 4 bases from V and 3 bases from J; bases unmatched to any gene: 11. Per the germline V gene, CDR1 is SEHNR and CDR2 is FQNEAQ (reference sequence). The CDR3 extends over 17 amino acids. The CDR3 loop reads CASSSGTGDILYYGYTF. DNA for the CDR3: TGTGCCAGCAGCTCCGGGACAGGGGACATATTATACTATGGCTACACCTTC. Complete variable domain (other parts from reference TRBV7-9 and TRBJ1-2): DTGVSQNPRHKITKRGQNVTFRCDPISEHNRLYWYRQTLGQGPEFLTYFQNEAQLEKSRLLSDRFSAERPKGSFSTLEIQRTEQGDSAMYLCASSSGTGDILYYGYTFGSGTRLTVV.